One and the same sample provided the 26 T cell receptor beta chains below, sequenced in a study of vaccination and CD4 T cells after COVID-19. The treatment is: approximately nine-day PBMC culture with coronavirus spike peptide pools or control peptides (ViraFEST assay). Scientists ran DNA taken from cultured CD4+ T cells through the Oncomine TCR Beta short-read assay for sequencing. TCRdb independently ran MiXCR on the PCR reads; one entry per CDR3 protein. The sample lists several thousand distinct CDR3 sequences; around 30% were seen once. Their antigens remain unidentified. The sequencing here drew on CD4+ T cells from blood, cultured in vitro, taken after SARS-CoV-2 vaccination. The receptors derive from a human donor who had recovered from COVID-19.

The chain is built from TRBV4-1 and TRBJ2-1, with 13 bases aligning to TRBD2. Germline V CDR1 and CDR2: MGHRA, YSYEKL. V gave up 5 bases and J gave up 5 bases; unmatched junction bases: 6. The CDR3 contains 16 residues. In DNA form, the CDR3 reads TGCGCCAGCAGCTCCCCGGGACTAGCGGGGCACAATGAGCAGTTCTTC. Translating gives CASSSPGLAGHNEQFF.

J is TRBJ2-1 and V is TRBV7-6; 13 nucleotides line up with TRBD2. CDR1 is SGHVS and CDR2 is FNYEAQ in the germline V gene. The ends lost 0 bases at V and 7 bases at J; junction bases unmatched: 9. The CDR3 contains 18 residues. In DNA, the CDR3 is TGTGCCAGCAGCTTAGCTAGACTAGCGGGGGGCGCGTTGAATGAGCAGTTCTTC. Its protein is CASSLARLAGGALNEQFF.

The rearrangement joins TRBV28 to TRBJ2-5; D might be TRBD1 (6 bases). V lost 6 bases, J lost 4 bases, and 15 bases lay in between. Germline values: CDR1 MDHEN, CDR2 SYDVKM. The CDR3 has 14 amino acids. CDR3: CASRATGSGETQYF. The CDR3 nucleotides read TGTGCCAGCAGAGCAACAGGGAGCGGAGAGACCCAGTACTTC. Drawing the rest from reference TRBV28 and TRBJ2-5, the complete variable domain is DVKVTQSSRYLVKRTGEKVFLECVQDMDHENMFWYRQDPGLGLRLIYFSYDVKMKEKGDIPEGYSVSREKKERFSLILESASTNQTSMYLCASRATGSGETQYFGPGTRLLVL.

This clonotype was counted a few times. The chain has TRBV27 and TRBJ2-5; the D gene is possibly TRBD2 (6 bases). V dropped 0 bases and J dropped 1 base, with 12 bases sitting between them. This CDR3 has 16 amino acids. Germline lookup yields CDR1 MNHEY and CDR2 SMNVEV (reference sequence). Written as DNA, the CDR3 is TGTGCCAGCAGTTTATCCCCCCGCGGGGTCCAAGAGACCCAGTACTTC. It codes for CASSLSPRGVQETQYF.

This clonotype was detected once. The chain employs TRBV6-5 and TRBJ2-1; TRBD1 matches 7 bases. The CDR3 extends over 15 amino acids. From germline, CDR1 is MNHEY and CDR2 SVGAGI. V trimming: 4 bases; J trimming: 4 bases; junction bases outside the gene matches: 7. CDR3 bases: TGTGCCAGCAGTTTAGACGGGACAGCTTACAATGAGCAGTTCTTC. Amino acid sequence: CASSLDGTAYNEQFF.

This chain uses TRBV28 with TRBJ1-2; D possibly corresponds to TRBD1 (5 bases). V was cut by 4 bases and J by 2 bases, with 11 bases left in between. Germline V gene sequence: CDR1 MDHEN, CDR2 SYDVKM. The CDR3 has 14 residues. The CDR3: CASSSPQGNYGYTF. DNA for the CDR3: TGTGCCAGCAGTTCCCCTCAGGGCAACTATGGCTACACCTTC.

The V and J genes are TRBV6-1 and TRBJ1-1; a weak D match, TRBD1 (5 bases). The CDR3 is made up of 18 amino acids. CDR1 is MNHNS and CDR2 is SASEGT in the germline V gene. V was pared by 5 bases and J by 0 bases, with 22 bases between. As DNA, the CDR3 is TGTGCCAGCAGTACACGACCCCAGGGACGGACGATGAACACTGAAGCTTTCTTT. Amino acids: CASSTRPQGRTMNTEAFF.

In its sample, this clonotype ranks as medium-sized. J is TRBJ2-5 and V is TRBV11-3; 7 bases are shared with TRBD2. Per the germline V gene, CDR1 is SGHNT and CDR2 is YENEEA. This CDR3 comprises 13 residues. The V segment lost 5 bases and the J segment 5 bases; nucleotides outside the gene matches: 5. This chain's CDR3 is CASSISGAETQYF. In DNA form, the CDR3 reads TGTGCCAGCAGCATAAGCGGGGCGGAGACCCAGTACTTC.

This clonotype was counted only a few times. The CDR3 DNA reads as TGTGCCAGCAGTTTGTATCATAATCAGCCCCAGCATTTT. Protein: CASSLYHNQPQHF. The chain is built from TRBV27 and TRBJ1-5; D unresolved. Germline V gene data show CDR1 as MNHEY and CDR2 as SMNVEV (reference sequence). V lost 3 bases to trimming and J lost 4 bases, with 7 bases between them. There are 13 residues in the CDR3.

This clonotype is medium-sized. The rearrangement joins TRBV28 to TRBJ2-5; D gene ambiguous. Trimming shortened V by 5 bases and J by 5 bases, and 12 bases separated the two germline ends. The germline V gene encodes CDR1 MDHEN and CDR2 SYDVKM. The CDR3 loop spans 13 amino acids. CDR3 nucleotide sequence: TGTGCCAGCAGTGGGGTCGGTGGGGAGACCCAGTACTTC. Protein product: CASSGVGGETQYF.

V usage is TRBV28 and J usage is TRBJ2-3; unclear D gene. Germline V gene data show CDR1 as MDHEN and CDR2 as SYDVKM. This CDR3 is built from 11 residues. V lost 5 bases and J lost 8, with 8 bases in between. CDR3 sequence (DNA): TGTGCCAGCAGTGTGATCAGTACGCAGTATTTT. Protein sequence: CASSVISTQYF.

The rearrangement links TRBV7-2 to TRBJ2-1, with 9 nucleotides matching TRBD2. V lost 3 bases, J lost 11 bases, and 11 bases stayed unmatched. CDR1 is SGHTA, CDR2 FQGNSA, per germline. CDR3 length: 15 amino acids. The CDR3 is CASSFLVAGEGKQFF. The DNA of the CDR3 is TGTGCCAGCAGCTTTTTAGTAGCGGGAGAGGGGAAGCAGTTCTTC.

The J gene is TRBJ2-7, the V gene TRBV28; D is ambiguous. Germline CDR1 reads MDHEN; CDR2 reads SYDVKM. Trimming stripped 3 bases from V and 2 bases from J, with 11 bases between. This CDR3 has 14 residues. The CDR3: CASSLPIGAYEQYF. DNA of the CDR3: TGTGCCAGCAGTTTGCCAATCGGTGCCTACGAGCAGTACTTC.

This chain joins TRBV29-1 and TRBJ1-6; D call uncertain. The germline gives CDR1 SQVTM, CDR2 ANQGSEA. Trimming stripped 4 bases from V and 6 bases from J, with 13 bases between. The CDR3 extends over 14 amino acids. CDR3 loop: CSVALGQPNSPLHF. The CDR3 DNA reads TGCAGCGTTGCTCTGGGTCAGCCTAATTCACCCCTCCACTTT.

This clonotype ranks as medium-sized. CDR3 sequence (DNA): TGCAGTGCCCAGACAGGGGGTGGAGGCTACACCTTC. Translation: CSAQTGGGGYTF. The gene calls are TRBV20-1 and TRBJ1-2, with 9 bases identical to TRBD1. Germline lookup yields CDR1 DFQATT and CDR2 SNEGSKA (reference sequence). With V trimmed by 6 bases and J by 8 bases, 7 bases remained unmatched. The CDR3 runs 12 residues.

The chain uses TRBV6-1 and TRBJ2-3, with unresolved D. This CDR3 region has 13 residues. V lost 5 bases, J lost 3 bases, and 9 bases lay in between. Germline V CDR1 and CDR2: MNHNS, SASEGT. The CDR3 coding sequence is TGTGCCAGCAGTCCCATCCCTACAGATACGCAGTATTTT. This sequence encodes CASSPIPTDTQYF.

This clonotype was counted between two and nine times. This chain's CDR3 is CASRYLGEQFF. CDR3 coding DNA: TGTGCCAGCAGGTATCTAGGTGAGCAGTTCTTC. The chain has TRBV7-8 and TRBJ2-1; the D is unclear. The V and J ends lost 6 bases and 9 bases respectively, with 9 bases between them. Germline CDR1 is SGHVS and CDR2 is FQNEAQ. The CDR3 extends over 11 amino acids.

The table lists this clonotype with a few counts. V usage is TRBV7-2 and J usage is TRBJ2-3; 12 bases map to TRBD2. The germline gives CDR1 SGHTA, CDR2 FQGNSA. V lost 5 bases, J lost 6 bases, and 9 bases stayed unmatched. The CDR3 extends over 16 amino acids. The CDR3 reads CASSPRLAGAGDTQYF. Written as DNA, the CDR3 is TGTGCCAGCAGCCCTAGACTAGCGGGGGCGGGGGATACGCAGTATTTT.

The chain couples TRBV4-1 to TRBJ2-7; D may be TRBD1 (5 bases). The CDR3 consists of 14 residues. Germline loops: CDR1 MGHRA, CDR2 YSYEKL. V shed 0 bases and J shed 9 bases, with 15 bases lying between them. DNA for the CDR3: TGCGCCAGCAGCCAAGATGTACAGGCGATGCTGCAGTACTTC. Its protein is CASSQDVQAMLQYF.

This clonotype was counted only a few times. The gene calls are TRBV15 and TRBJ2-3, with D perhaps TRBD1 or TRBD2 (5 bases each). This CDR3 region has 16 residues. V was pared by 0 bases and J by 2 bases, with 12 bases between. Germline V CDR1 and CDR2: LNHNV, YYDKDF (reference sequence). The CDR3 nucleotides are TGTGCCACCAGCAGAGATAGGGACGCCTACACAGATACGCAGTATTTT. Residues: CATSRDRDAYTDTQYF.

As to this clonotype: The junction differs from germline at one of its ends, possibly a read error. The rearrangement joins TRBV7-2 to TRBJ2-7; D is unresolved. Germline-derived CDR1 and CDR2 are SGHTA and FQGNSA. The CDR3 length is 13 residues. DNA of the CDR3: TGTGCCAGCAGCTTAGTTCCGGAGTACGAGCGGTACTTC. Protein sequence: CASSLVPEYERYF.

The chain links TRBV10-3 to TRBJ2-3; TRBD2 is a possible D gene (7 bases). V was shortened by 11 bases and J by 1 base, with 13 bases between the two germline ends. This CDR3 is 13 amino acids long. The germline V gene encodes CDR1 ENHRY and CDR2 SYGVKD. CDR3 nucleotide sequence: TGTGCCGGGGGGGGCGGGGGCACAGATACGCAGTATTTT. This sequence encodes CAGGGGGTDTQYF.

This clonotype was observed a handful of times. The rearrangement links TRBV7-9 to TRBJ2-1; D call uncertain. The CDR3 is 11 residues long. V was clipped by 2 bases and J by 15 bases, with 11 bases between them. CDR1 is SEHNR, CDR2 FQNEAQ, per germline (reference sequence). The CDR3 sequence is CASSLLGFAFF. DNA of the CDR3: TGTGCCAGCAGCTTACTGGGGTTCGCGTTCTTC.

In its sample, this clonotype is medium-sized. The V call is TRBV6-5, the J call TRBJ2-7; D possibly corresponds to TRBD1 (5 bases). The CDR3 totals 12 residues. Trimming left V 0 bases short and J 10 bases short, with 10 bases between. In germline, CDR1 is MNHEY, CDR2 SVGAGI. CDR3 DNA: TGTGCCAGCAGTTACTCCACAGGTCCCCAGTACTTC. As protein: CASSYSTGPQYF.

The table lists this clonotype with a few counts. The J gene is TRBJ1-1, the V gene TRBV24-1, with no clear D. The CDR3 runs to 15 residues. Per the germline V gene, CDR1 is KGHDR and CDR2 is SFDVKD. Deletions cut 5 bases from V and 0 bases from J, with 12 bases between. The CDR3 loop is CATSAAGTMNTEAFF. The CDR3 nucleotides read TGTGCCACCAGTGCCGCAGGAACAATGAACACTGAAGCTTTCTTT.

This clonotype was seen more than once but under ten times. This chain connects TRBV20-1 to TRBJ2-6, with TRBD1 identical over 7 bases. Germline CDR1 reads DFQATT; CDR2 reads SNEGSKA (reference sequence). Trimming at V came to 4 bases and at J to 2 bases, leaving 11 bases not matched to a gene. The CDR3 totals 17 residues. The CDR3 coding sequence is TGCAGTGCTAAGGAGACAGGGCCCCTCCCTGGGGCCAACGTCCTGACTTTC. This translates into CSAKETGPLPGANVLTF.